This TCR beta chain came from a study of T cells in Graves' hyperthyroidism and ophthalmopathy. The wider study: The authors collected peripheral blood at initial diagnosis, before any treatment. Study-level results: Ophthalmopathy was identified by the model a median about 6 months ahead of onset.

With respect to this clonotype: Antigen unknown.

Amplification yielded TCR beta CDR3 regions, with RNA transcripts as the source. TCR CDR3 regions were first amplified by RT-PCR with HTBI primers. TCRdb used MiXCR to reprocess the multiplex PCR reads, holding one entry per CDR3 protein. The repertoire holds about 400,000 distinct CDR3 sequences, with under 15% as singletons. V was trimmed by 4 bases and J by 1 base, leaving 9 bases between them. Germline-derived CDR1 and CDR2 are SGHTA and FQGNSA. The CDR3 runs to 14 residues. The hyperthyroidism was newly diagnosed and had lasted under 2 months; the patients were aged 18 to 65. It was 10 ml of fresh peripheral blood that supplied the PBMCs.

V is TRBV7-2 and J is TRBJ2-3, with D perhaps TRBD2 (5 bases). The TCR comes from a woman aged 25 to 39 with Graves' hyperthyroidism. The source material was blood. The CDR3 here is CASSYFSGTDTQYF. Here the CDR3 DNA reads TGTGCCAGCAGCTATTTTAGCGGCACAGATACGCAGTATTTT.